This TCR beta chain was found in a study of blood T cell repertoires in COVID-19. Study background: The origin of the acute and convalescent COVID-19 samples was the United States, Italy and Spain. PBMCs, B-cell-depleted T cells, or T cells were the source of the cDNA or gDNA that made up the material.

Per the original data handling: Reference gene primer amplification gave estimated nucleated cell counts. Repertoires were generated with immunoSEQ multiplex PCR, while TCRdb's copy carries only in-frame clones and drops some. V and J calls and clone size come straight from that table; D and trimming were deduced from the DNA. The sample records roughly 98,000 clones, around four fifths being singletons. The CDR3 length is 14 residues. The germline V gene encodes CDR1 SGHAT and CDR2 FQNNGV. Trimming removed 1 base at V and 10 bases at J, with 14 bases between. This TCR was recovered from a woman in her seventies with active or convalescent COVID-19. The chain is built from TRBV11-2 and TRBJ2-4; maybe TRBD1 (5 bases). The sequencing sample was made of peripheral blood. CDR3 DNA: TGTGCCAGCAGCTTAGGGGGCCCGACAGATATTCAGTACTTC. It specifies CASSLGGPTDIQYF.